This T cell receptor (beta chain) was captured by sequencing in a study of T cell responses to AZD1222 COVID-19 vaccine. Broader study findings: White British donors predominated, females outnumbered males, and clonal diversity was possibly underestimated. Recipients of two AZD1222 doses showed rising Spike-specific TCR breadth and depth. Samples come after the peak T cell response, not at day 14. Seropositive status at baseline applied to only six AZD1222 recipients.

CDR3 length: 14 amino acids. Germline V gene sequence: CDR1 MDHEN, CDR2 SYDVKM. Trimming left V 5 bases short and J 10 bases short, with 20 bases between. Comment on this clone: No antigen is known for it.

Sequencing was performed with immunoSEQ multiplex PCR; in TCRdb, only in-frame clones are kept and a portion is missing. Of 56,000 or so clones listed, approximately 80% are singletons. This clonotype was sampled from an adult who received the AZD1222 COVID-19 vaccine. J is TRBJ1-1 and V is TRBV28; D gene uncertain. The sequencing used peripheral blood, collected 28 days after the second AZD1222 dose. The CDR3 DNA is TGTGCCAGCAGTCCGTCTGGACTCCTCCTAGGAGCTTTCTTT. Encoded protein: CASSPSGLLLGAFF.